The T cell receptor (beta chain) under discussion was sequenced for a study of blood T cell repertoires in COVID-19. Across the whole study: Samples came from the United States, Italy and Spain, spanning acute and convalescent COVID-19. Sources were T cells, B-cell-depleted T cells, or PBMCs; the material itself was cDNA or gDNA.

The repertoire was sequenced with immunoSEQ multiplex PCR; TCRdb's copy has only in-frame clones and lacks some. In the table there are 35,000 to 45,000 clones, almost 90% of which are singletons. Input material: peripheral blood. The TCR was taken from a human donor in a cohort sampled during active COVID-19.

CDR3 residues: CASSYRYNEQFF. The DNA for the CDR3 is TGTGCCAGCAGTTACCGTTACAATGAGCAGTTCTTC. The gene calls are TRBV6-5 and TRBJ2-1; no clear D. V shed 2 bases and J shed 4 bases, with 3 bases lying between them. Germline V lookup: CDR1 MNHEY, CDR2 SVGAGI. This CDR3 contains 12 residues.